This entry lists 6 T cell receptor beta chains sequenced from one sample in a study of blood T cell repertoires in COVID-19. TCRdb's copy holds only in-frame clones and misses some; the assay was immunoSEQ multiplex PCR. Among 200,000 to 250,000 clones listed, less than 85% were seen once. Sequenced sample: peripheral blood. These receptors originate from a woman over 75 with acute or convalescent COVID-19.

This clone was seen a handful of times. The chain has TRBV7-2 and TRBJ1-1, with D unclear. V was trimmed by 2 bases and J by 1 base, leaving 5 bases between them. The CDR3 is made up of 13 amino acids. Germline assignment: CDR1 SGHTA and CDR2 FQGNSA. CDR3 coding DNA: TGTGCCAGCAGCTTATGGGCGAACACTGAAGCTTTCTTT. Protein: CASSLWANTEAFF. Full variable domain (rest looked up from reference TRBV7-2 and TRBJ1-1): GAGVSQSPSNKVTEKGKDVELRCDPISGHTALYWYRQSLGQGLEFLIYFQGNSAPDKSGLPSDRFSAERTGGSVSTLTIQRTQQEDSAVYLCASSLWANTEAFFGQGTRLTVV.

This chain joins TRBV5-1 and TRBJ2-3; D might be TRBD2 (6 bases). The CDR3 is made up of 15 amino acids. The V end was cut by 4 bases, the J end by 4 bases, with 16 bases between. From germline, CDR1 is SGHRS and CDR2 YFSETQ. The CDR3 DNA follows: TGCGCCAGCAGCCTAGGGACTTTGAGAGCAGATACGCAGTATTTT. Residues: CASSLGTLRADTQYF.

This chain connects TRBV20-1 to TRBJ1-1, with a possible D match to TRBD1 (5 bases). The CDR3 sequence is 14 residues long. The V gene's germline CDR1 is DFQATT and CDR2 SNEGSKA (reference sequence). With 3 bases removed from V and 6 bases from J, the gap between germline ends came to 17 bases. The DNA for the CDR3 is TGCAGTGCTAGTCTCCAAAGACAGAAACCTGAAGCTTTCTTT. This gives the protein CSASLQRQKPEAFF.

The chain combines TRBV7-9 with TRBJ1-2; TRBD1 might be the D (5 bases). Trimming took 5 bases from V and 3 from J, leaving 10 bases between them. Germline CDR1 reads SEHNR; CDR2 reads FQNEAQ (reference sequence). The CDR3 consists of 13 residues. This chain's CDR3 is CASSHDSDYGYTF. The CDR3 bases are TGTGCCAGCAGCCACGACAGTGACTATGGCTACACCTTC.

CDR3 amino acids: CASSQDRGRRFSGNTIYF. The CDR3 DNA is TGTGCCAGCAGCCAAGATAGGGGCCGGAGATTCTCTGGAAACACCATATATTTT. This rearrangement joins TRBV3-1 (or the pseudogene TRBV3-2) to TRBJ1-3, with a tentative D call TRBD1 (5 bases). Germline V gene sequence: CDR1 LGHDT, CDR2 YNNKEL (reference sequence). V shed 0 bases and J shed 0 bases, with 15 bases lying between them. The CDR3 is 18 residues long.

CDR3 protein: CASRPQGSATEAFF. CDR3 nucleotides: TGTGCCAGCAGGCCACAGGGTAGCGCCACTGAAGCTTTCTTT. This chain uses TRBV7-3 with TRBJ1-1, with TRBD1 as a possible D gene (6 bases). This CDR3 contains 14 residues. The ends were cut back, 6 bases at V and 4 bases at J, with 15 bases in the middle. Germline CDR1 and CDR2: SGHTA and FQGTGA.